The clone carrying this T cell receptor beta chain was detected once. The sample originates from a study of blood T cell repertoires in COVID-19. CDR1 SEHNR and CDR2 FQNEAQ come from the germline V gene (reference sequence). V shed 5 bases and J shed 0 bases, with 19 bases lying between them. This CDR3 contains 18 residues. Recruited during active infection, patients (from Seattle) were subsequently followed longitudinally. Clones were sequenced by immunoSEQ multiplex PCR, and TCRdb holds only the in-frame ones, with some missing. Found here are fewer than 300,000 clones, more than 85% of them singletons; the top ten hold around 2.2%.

Sequenced sample: peripheral blood. The clonotype comes from a woman in her 30s with COVID-19, enrolled during active disease. The chain carries TRBV7-9 and TRBJ2-2, with D possibly TRBD2 on 6 matching bases. CDR3 coding DNA: TGTGCCAGCAGCGCAGTACCGGGACTGCTGGCGAACACCGGGGAGCTGTTTTTT. Its protein product is CASSAVPGLLANTGELFF.